This TCR beta chain was recorded in a study of immune evolution from preneoplasia to lung adenocarcinoma. Looking at the study overall: HLA loss of heterozygosity: around 6.5% AIS, about 15% MIA, over 30% ADC, none AAH.

Histologic diagnosis was independently verified by two lung pathologists. After pathologic assessment, macro-dissection selected premalignant or tumor cells for extraction. The protocol was immunoSEQ multiplex PCR, while the TCRdb copy is restricted to in-frame clones and leaves out a portion. The sample has roughly 3,900 clones, 76% seen once. Study-level findings and limits: Highest clonality occurred in KRAS-mutant, not EGFR-mutant or double wild-type, nodules.

Trimming stripped 4 bases from V and 9 bases from J, with 18 bases between. CDR1 SGHNT and CDR2 YYREEE come from the germline V gene (reference sequence). There are 14 residues in the CDR3. Regarding this clone: The antigen is not known.

The receptor comes from a person between 65 and 79 years old with invasive lung adenocarcinoma. Some clones in this sample may be carry-over from other donors' samples. The sample consisted of FFPE invasive lung adenocarcinoma tissue. V gene TRBV5-4 combines with J gene TRBJ2-3; D perhaps matches TRBD2 (6 bases). This CDR3 reads CASSQEGRLRTQYF. The CDR3 nucleotides are TGTGCCAGCAGCCAGGAGGGGCGGTTAAGGACGCAGTATTTT.